A selection of T cell receptor beta chains follows, all from one sample in a study of shared clonotypes between healthy human individuals. Sequenced by immunoSEQ multiplex PCR; TCRdb stores in-frame clones only, minus some. The sample yields some 1.5 million clones, approximately 97% seen once. The sequencing input was naive CD4+ T cells sorted from blood. Source of these receptors: a man aged 30-40 years in good health. Each CDR3 is given without its conserved first and last residue. A row's size may be missing; if present it is once, few, many or a size class.

TRBV4-3	13	TRBJ2-3	-	ASSQDGVRSDTQY
TRBV5-1	11	TRBJ1-2	-	ASSLGQGHGYT
TRBV5-4	11	TRBJ1-4	-	ASSFGVGEKLF
TRBV4-3	13	TRBJ2-1	once	ASGSLGGRAYEQF
TRBV7-6	12	TRBJ2-3	once	ASSLTPRVDTQY
TRBV5-4	11	TRBJ2-3	-	ASSLEVSDTQY
TRBV4-1	13	TRBJ1-4	-	ASSQDQRGAEKLF
TRBV11-2	12	TRBJ2-4	-	ASRHGPTKNIQY
TRBV6-1	12	TRBJ1-4	once	ASSEGPGDEKLF
TRBV14	11	TRBJ2-3	-	ASRPISTDTQY
TRBV18	12	TRBJ1-1	-	ASSLTFRDTEAF
TRBV5-1	12	TRBJ1-4	-	ASSEDRGLGKLF
TRBV6-1	12	TRBJ1-2	once	ASRDFRYLYGYT
TRBV7-2	13	TRBJ1-1	-	ASSLEGALNTEAF
TRBV5-6	12	TRBJ2-3	-	ASSLASGTDTQY
TRBV27	13	TRBJ2-7	-	ASSSVSGSRYEQY
TRBV5-5	13	TRBJ1-1	-	ASSLGRLEQTEAF